This T cell receptor beta chain was retrieved from a study of cytomegalovirus exposure and HLA in healthy donors. The study's findings and limits: Among donors in an Asian-associated ancestry cluster, a later analysis reportedly found fewer N-insertions than the roughly 650-donor mean. According to an earlier analysis, most TCR beta V segments yielded productive rearrangements about 87% or about 30% of the time. Excluded: some indistinguishable V segments such as TRBV6-2 and TRBV6-3.

Each of the donors was a healthy bone marrow donor. The germline V gene has CDR1 SEHNR and CDR2 FQNEAQ (reference sequence). V lost 4 bases and J lost 9, with 13 bases in between. This CDR3 has 14 amino acids. Both 60 Vbeta primers and 13 Jbeta primers went into the PCR. Method: immunoSEQ multiplex PCR; TCRdb's copy keeps in-frame clones and lacks some. The sample carries over 100,000 clones, about 8.5% recorded once. This clone occurred a few times. Its target is unknown. This receptor was taken from a man aged 40-50 years in good health and CMV-seronegative. Specimen: PBMCs. The chain links TRBV7-9 to TRBJ1-6; D call uncertain. In nucleotides, the CDR3 is TGTGCCAGCAGCTCGAGCGAATCATCTTCACCCCTCCACTTT. Translation gives CASSSSESSSPLHF.